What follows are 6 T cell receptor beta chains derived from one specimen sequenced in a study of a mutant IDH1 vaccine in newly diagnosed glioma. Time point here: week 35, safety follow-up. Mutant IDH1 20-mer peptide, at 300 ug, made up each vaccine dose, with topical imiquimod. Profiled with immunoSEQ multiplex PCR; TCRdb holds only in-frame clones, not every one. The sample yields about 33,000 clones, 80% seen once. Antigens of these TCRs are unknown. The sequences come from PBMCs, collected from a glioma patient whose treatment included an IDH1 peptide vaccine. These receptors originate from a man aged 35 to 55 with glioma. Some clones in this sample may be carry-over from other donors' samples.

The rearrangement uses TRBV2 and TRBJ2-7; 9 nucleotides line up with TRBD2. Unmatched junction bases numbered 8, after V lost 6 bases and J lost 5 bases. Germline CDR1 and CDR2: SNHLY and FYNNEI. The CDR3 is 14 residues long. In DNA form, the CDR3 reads TGTGCCAGCAGGGTAGGCGGGGGGGCCCACGAGCAGTACTTC. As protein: CASRVGGGAHEQYF.

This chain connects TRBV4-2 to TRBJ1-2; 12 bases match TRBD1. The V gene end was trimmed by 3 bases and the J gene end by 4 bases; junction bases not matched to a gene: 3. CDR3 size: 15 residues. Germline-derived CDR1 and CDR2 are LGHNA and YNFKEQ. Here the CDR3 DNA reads TGTGCCAGCAGCCAGGGGACAGGGGGCGGCTATGGCTACACCTTC. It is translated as CASSQGTGGGYGYTF.

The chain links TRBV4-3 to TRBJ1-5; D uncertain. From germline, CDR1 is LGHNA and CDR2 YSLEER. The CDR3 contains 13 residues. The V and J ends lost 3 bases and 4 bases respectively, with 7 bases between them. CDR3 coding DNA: TGCGCCAGCAGCCAGCACAAGAATCAGCCCCAGCATTTT. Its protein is CASSQHKNQPQHF.

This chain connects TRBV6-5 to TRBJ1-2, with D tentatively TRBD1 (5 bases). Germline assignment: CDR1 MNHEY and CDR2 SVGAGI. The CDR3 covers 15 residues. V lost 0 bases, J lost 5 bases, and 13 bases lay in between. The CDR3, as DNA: TGTGCCAGCAGTTACTCGCAGGGAGTCCCATATGGCTACACCTTC. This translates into CASSYSQGVPYGYTF.

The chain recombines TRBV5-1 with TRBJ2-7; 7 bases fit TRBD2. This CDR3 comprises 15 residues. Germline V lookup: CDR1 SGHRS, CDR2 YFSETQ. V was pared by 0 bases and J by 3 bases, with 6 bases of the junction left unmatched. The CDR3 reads CASSLDASGIYEQYF. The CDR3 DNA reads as TGCGCCAGCAGCTTGGATGCTAGCGGAATCTACGAGCAGTACTTC.

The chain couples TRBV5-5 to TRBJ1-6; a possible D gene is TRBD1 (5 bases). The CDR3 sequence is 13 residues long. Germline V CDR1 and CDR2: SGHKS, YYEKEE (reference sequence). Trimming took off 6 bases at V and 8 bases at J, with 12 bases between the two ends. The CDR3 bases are TGTGCCAGCACTCAGGGCATTGATTCACCCCTCCACTTT. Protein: CASTQGIDSPLHF.